The 12 T cell receptor beta chains reported below all come from one sample, sequenced in a study of T cell responses to AZD1222 COVID-19 vaccine. Clones were read by immunoSEQ multiplex PCR, and TCRdb kept only the in-frame ones, dropping some. The sample yields 150,000 to 200,000 clones, approximately 90% seen once. The sample was peripheral blood, taken on day 0 of AZD1222 vaccination. The receptor source for this set is an adult in good health.

The V call is TRBV2, the J call TRBJ2-3, with 8 bases that match TRBD2. Germline CDR1 SNHLY, CDR2 FYNNEI. The CDR3 covers 16 residues. V trimming: 4 bases; J trimming: 2 bases; junction bases outside the gene matches: 8. The chain's CDR3 is CASSGYERGYTDTQYF. In nucleotides, the CDR3 is TGTGCCAGCAGTGGGTACGAGCGGGGGTACACAGATACGCAGTATTTT.

The chain combines TRBV14 with TRBJ1-1; a possible D gene is TRBD1 (6 bases). Germline loops: CDR1 SGHDN, CDR2 FVKESK. Trimming removed 2 bases at V and 5 bases at J, with 12 bases between. This CDR3 is built from 14 residues. CDR3 DNA sequence: TGTGCCAGCAGCCAATACCTAGGGGGGACTGAAGCTTTCTTT. Protein sequence: CASSQYLGGTEAFF.

The chain is built from TRBV6-5 and TRBJ2-7; weak D call: TRBD2 (6 bases). V lost 7 bases to trimming and J lost 5 bases, with 21 bases between them. Germline values: CDR1 MNHEY, CDR2 SVGAGI. The CDR3 is 15 amino acids. CDR3: CASTMGTVGWDEQYF. The CDR3 DNA reads as TGTGCCAGCACCATGGGGACTGTAGGTTGGGACGAGCAGTACTTC.

This clone was detected only once. The V and J genes are TRBV6-5 and TRBJ1-1; TRBD1 agrees at 8 bases. The CDR3 spans 14 residues. J was trimmed by 4 bases and V by 5 bases; bases with no gene match: 6. Germline V gene data show CDR1 as MNHEY and CDR2 as SVGAGI. The CDR3 here is CASSTGQGGTEAFF. Written as DNA, the CDR3 is TGTGCCAGCAGTACTGGACAGGGTGGCACTGAAGCTTTCTTT.

The V and J genes are TRBV14 and TRBJ2-3; 11 nucleotides agree with TRBD2. Germline CDR1 reads SGHDN; CDR2 reads FVKESK. With 5 bases clipped from V and 3 bases from J, the junction kept 4 bases outside the gene matches. This CDR3 is built from 15 residues. The CDR3, as DNA: TGTGCCAGCAGCTTTGGGACTAGCGGAACAGATACGCAGTATTTT. Translating it yields CASSFGTSGTDTQYF.

The chain is built from TRBV28 and TRBJ2-5; D is unclear. V lost 9 bases and J lost 3, with 8 bases in between. Germline values: CDR1 MDHEN, CDR2 SYDVKM. The CDR3 loop spans 11 amino acids. The CDR3 sequence: CASTVEETQYF. In DNA, the CDR3 is TGTGCCAGTACGGTTGAAGAGACCCAGTACTTC.

This clone has only one observation. The V and J genes are TRBV10-2 and TRBJ2-7; D not resolved. V was pared by 2 bases and J by 3 bases, with 11 bases between. CDR1 and CDR2 from the germline V gene are WSHSY and SAAADI. This CDR3 has 14 amino acids. DNA for the CDR3: TGCGCCAGCAGTGAGAGTCAGACGTACTACGAGCAGTACTTC. Translation gives CASSESQTYYEQYF.

This clone occurred once. V gene TRBV7-9 combines with J gene TRBJ1-5; D uncertain. CDR1 and CDR2 from the germline V gene are SEHNR and FQNEAQ (reference sequence). This CDR3 is 12 amino acids long. V dropped 4 bases and J dropped 5 bases, with 6 bases sitting between them. CDR3 sequence: CASSWGHQPQHF. The CDR3 nucleotides read TGTGCCAGCAGCTGGGGTCATCAGCCCCAGCATTTT.

This rearrangement joins TRBV3-1 (or the pseudogene TRBV3-2) to TRBJ2-7, with 7 bases matching TRBD2. CDR1 and CDR2 from the germline V gene are LGHDT and YNNKEL (reference sequence). CDR3 length: 14 residues. Unmatched junction bases numbered 6, after V lost 5 bases and J lost 2 bases. The CDR3 spells CASSNGEGPYEQYF. The CDR3 nucleotides are TGTGCCAGCAGCAACGGGGAGGGGCCCTACGAGCAGTACTTC.

This chain joins TRBV9 and TRBJ1-2; D is unclear. The germline V and J ends were trimmed by 0 bases and 7 bases, with 10 bases remaining between them. This CDR3 has 13 amino acids. Germline CDR1 and CDR2: SGDLS and YYNGEE. CDR3 sequence: CASSVGSWGGYTF. CDR3 nucleotide sequence: TGTGCCAGCAGCGTAGGAAGTTGGGGTGGCTACACCTTC.

This clone was seen a single time. The chain couples TRBV18 to TRBJ2-1; 8 nucleotides line up with TRBD2. Per germline, CDR1 KGHSH and CDR2 LQKENI. The CDR3 has 17 amino acids. The J segment lost 0 bases and the V segment lost 3 bases, leaving 7 bases of the junction unmatched. CDR3: CASSPLGSGSSYNEQFF. As DNA, the CDR3 is TGTGCCAGCTCACCGCTCGGAAGCGGGAGCTCCTACAATGAGCAGTTCTTC.

V is TRBV30 and J is TRBJ2-5, with 7 bases identical to TRBD2. V gave up 1 base and J gave up 0 bases; unmatched junction bases: 5. The CDR3 consists of 15 residues. Germline V gene data show CDR1 as GTSNPN and CDR2 as SVGIG (reference sequence). The CDR3 bases are TGTGCCTGGAGTGGGGGACTAAAGTACCAAGAGACCCAGTACTTC. Encoded protein: CAWSGGLKYQETQYF. The full variable domain, rest sourced from reference TRBV30 and TRBJ2-5, is SQTIHQWPATLVQPVGSPLSLECTVEGTSNPNLYWYRQAAGRGLQLLFYSVGIGQISSEVPQNLSASRPQDRQFILSSKKLLLSDSGFYLCAWSGGLKYQETQYFGPGTRLLVL.